This TCR beta chain appears in the sequencing data of a study of T cells after yellow fever vaccination. Study findings and constraints: Post-booster repertoires again held most primary-vaccination clones (roughly 95% CD4, around 90% CD8).

This clonotype was recorded a few times. Antigen: not known. TCRdb reprocessed the 5' RACE reads with MiXCR, giving one entry per CDR3 protein. Seen here are some 350,000 distinct CDR3 sequences, roughly 10% observed once, and the top ten hold roughly 18%. The TCR sequence derives from a man in his late teens or twenties who received the YFV17D yellow fever vaccine. The specimen comprised PBMCs, sampled on the day of the first yellow fever vaccination.

The CDR3 DNA is TGCGCCAGCAGACTTTCTGAGGGCTTAACCAATCAGCCCCAGCATTTT. Translated: CASRLSEGLTNQPQHF. V usage is TRBV4-1 and J usage is TRBJ1-5; D gene uncertain. CDR3 size: 16 residues. Germline CDR1 is MGHRA and CDR2 is YSYEKL. Trimming shortened V by 6 bases and J by 3 bases, and 18 bases separated the two germline ends.